This T cell receptor beta chain was sequenced during a study of blood T cells in healthy people across ages. The study's findings and limits: Diversity was estimated from one million T cells, and these estimates were considered underestimates.

Through a sample-barcoded 5' primer and a J-beta primer mix, a second PCR was run for roughly 7 to 11 cycles. A single record per CDR3 protein comes from TCRdb applying MiXCR to the 5' RACE reads. The sample contains about 1 million distinct CDR3 sequences, under 55% of which appear only once. The CDR3 extends over 17 amino acids. Germline-derived CDR1 and CDR2 are GTSNPN and SVGIG (reference sequence). Trimming stripped 4 bases from V and 8 bases from J, with 29 bases between. This clonotype was observed a few times. Antigen specificity is unknown. This sequence was found in a woman aged 55-69 years in good health. Material: blood. This chain connects TRBV30 to TRBJ1-1, with a weak D call TRBD1 (6 bases). The CDR3 DNA reads TGTGCCTGGACTCTACGGGGGACAAATCTGCTGGATCGAGAAGCTTTCTTT. As protein: CAWTLRGTNLLDREAFF.